The 30 T cell receptor beta chains reported below all come from one sample, sequenced in a study of OX40 agonist ivuxolimab in advanced cancers. Clones were sequenced by immunoSEQ multiplex PCR, and TCRdb holds only the in-frame ones, with some missing. Of under 85,000 clones listed, roughly 77% were seen once; the top ten hold roughly 4.7%. The source was CD4+ or CD8+ T cells sorted from blood, collected in a trial of the OX40 agonist ivuxolimab. The origin of the receptors is an adult with an advanced solid tumor such as melanoma, head and neck, liver or kidney cancer.

V is TRBV18 and J is TRBJ1-6; D unclear. Germline assignment: CDR1 KGHSH and CDR2 LQKENI. This CDR3 has 11 residues. The V end lost 6 bases, the J end lost 14 bases, and 11 bases lay between the germline ends. CDR3 coding DNA: TGTGCCAGCTCGTCCGACTCGGCCCTCCACTTT. Translation: CASSSDSALHF.

The genes are TRBV25-1 and TRBJ2-7; D ambiguous. The CDR3 has 11 amino acids. V lost 0 bases and J 5 bases, leaving 2 bases between the germline ends. In germline, CDR1 is MGHDK, CDR2 SYGVNS. The CDR3 DNA follows: TGTGCCAGCAGTGAATACCACGAGCAGTACTTC. Amino acids: CASSEYHEQYF.

About this clone: In the same sample, other DNA sequences code for this CDR3. The genes are TRBV18 and TRBJ2-7; possible D gene TRBD2, 5 bases. The CDR3 covers 13 residues. CDR1 and CDR2 from the germline V gene are KGHSH and LQKENI. Trimming cost V 3 bases and J 0 bases, with 6 bases left between them. This CDR3 reads CASSPGDSYEQYF. The CDR3 nucleotides are TGTGCCAGCTCACCCGGGGACTCCTACGAGCAGTACTTC.

The chain carries TRBV19 and TRBJ2-1, with 7 bases lining up with TRBD2. After removal of 2 bases from V and 9 bases from J, the junction contained 13 bases not matched to a gene. This CDR3 is 16 amino acids long. Germline V gene lookup returns CDR1 LNHDA and CDR2 SQIVND (reference sequence). CDR3: CASSIYRREFSGEQFF. In nucleotides, the CDR3 is TGTGCCAGTAGTATATACCGGCGGGAGTTTTCAGGTGAGCAGTTCTTC.

The chain combines TRBV5-4 with TRBJ2-7; 9 nucleotides line up with TRBD1. The CDR3 runs to 14 residues. CDR1 is SGHNT and CDR2 is YYREEE in the germline V gene (reference sequence). V shed 1 base, J shed 2 bases, and the junction held 1 base outside the gene matches. CDR3 sequence reads: CASSLWDRAYEQYF. CDR3 nucleotides: TGTGCCAGCAGCTTGTGGGACAGGGCCTACGAGCAGTACTTC.

The chain couples TRBV19 to TRBJ2-7; D is uncertain. The CDR3 extends over 13 amino acids. V lost 3 bases to trimming and J lost 3 bases, with 9 bases between them. CDR1 is LNHDA, CDR2 SQIVND, per germline (reference sequence). The CDR3 nucleotides read TGTGCCAGTAGTATGGGCCAGTACTACGAGCAGTACTTC. Its translation is CASSMGQYYEQYF.

The V gene is TRBV23-1, the J gene TRBJ1-2; weak D call: TRBD1 (5 bases). TRBV23-1 is annotated as an ORF whose role is uncertain. This CDR3 comprises 13 residues. Trimming cost V 0 bases and J 3 bases, with 5 bases left between them. CDR3: CASSQSGDYGYTF. The CDR3 DNA is TGCGCCAGCAGTCAATCGGGGGACTATGGCTACACCTTC.

The genes are TRBV5-1 and TRBJ1-4, with D possibly being TRBD1 (6 bases). Germline CDR1 SGHRS, CDR2 YFSETQ. The CDR3 covers 14 residues. V gave up 2 bases and J gave up 7 bases, with 12 bases separating them. CDR3 sequence (DNA): TGCGCCAGCAGCTTTCAGGGGACCGGTGAAAAACTGTTTTTT. Translated: CASSFQGTGEKLFF.

This clone was detected only once. The chain employs TRBV20-1 and TRBJ1-1; D ambiguous. Germline-derived CDR1 and CDR2 are DFQATT and SNEGSKA (reference sequence). Trimming removed 1 base at V and 5 bases at J, with 2 bases between. There are 10 residues in the CDR3. The CDR3 protein is CSARGTEAFF. The DNA for the CDR3 is TGCAGTGCTAGAGGGACTGAAGCTTTCTTT.

This clone has a single count. V is TRBV11-2 and J is TRBJ2-5; D unclear. Germline CDR1 reads SGHAT; CDR2 reads FQNNGV. There are 12 residues in the CDR3. Deletions cut 3 bases from V and 4 bases from J, with 6 bases between. The CDR3 reads CASSFPAETQYF. As DNA, the CDR3 is TGTGCCAGCAGCTTCCCCGCAGAGACCCAGTACTTC. The whole variable domain, filled in from reference TRBV11-2 and TRBJ2-5, reads EAGVAQSPRYKIIEKRQSVAFWCNPISGHATLYWYQQILGQGPKLLIQFQNNGVVDDSQLPKDRFSAERLKGVDSTLKIQPAKLEDSAVYLCASSFPAETQYFGPGTRLLVL.

CDR3 sequence (DNA): TGCGCCAGCAGCTATAGGGAACTCCAAGAGACCCAGTACTTC. It encodes CASSYRELQETQYF. The J gene is TRBJ2-5, the V gene TRBV5-1; no firm D call. CDR1 SGHRS and CDR2 YFSETQ come from the germline V gene. Deletions cut 3 bases from V and 1 base from J, with 10 bases between. The CDR3 is made up of 14 amino acids.

V is TRBV5-1 and J is TRBJ2-7; TRBD2 might be the D (5 bases). The germline V and J ends were trimmed by 4 bases and 6 bases, with 23 bases remaining between them. The CDR3 has 16 amino acids. Germline V lookup: CDR1 SGHRS, CDR2 YFSETQ. CDR3 sequence reads: CASSQVVGVISLEQYF. The CDR3 DNA reads TGCGCCAGCAGCCAAGTTGTGGGAGTCATTTCTCTCGAGCAGTACTTC.

The chain is built from TRBV5-1 and TRBJ2-5; D gene unclear. V gave up 2 bases and J gave up 1 base, with 3 bases separating them. The germline CDR1 and CDR2 sequences are SGHRS and YFSETQ. This CDR3 has 12 residues. CDR3 region: CASSFAQETQYF. CDR3 bases: TGCGCCAGCAGCTTCGCCCAAGAGACCCAGTACTTC.

DNA of the CDR3: TGTGCCAGCAGCTCCTCGGGAACTGGAAACACCATATATTTT. Translating gives CASSSSGTGNTIYF. V gene TRBV6-5 combines with J gene TRBJ1-3; D not resolved. Germline V gene sequence: CDR1 MNHEY, CDR2 SVGAGI. V lost 6 bases, J lost 2 bases, and 11 bases lay in between. The CDR3 totals 14 residues.

This clone was found once. This chain uses TRBV6-6 with TRBJ1-5, with D tentatively TRBD1 (5 bases). Germline CDR1 is MNHNY and CDR2 is SVGAGI (reference sequence). The CDR3 has 13 residues. Deletions cut 11 bases from V and 0 bases from J, with 11 bases between. For the CDR3, the DNA is TGTGCCGTCGGGACGGATAGCAATCAGCCCCAGCATTTT. The encoded protein is CAVGTDSNQPQHF.

This sequence joins TRBV7-6 and TRBJ2-1; no reliable D call. This CDR3 contains 12 residues. The germline CDR1 and CDR2 sequences are SGHVS and FNYEAQ. Trimming shortened V by 2 bases and J by 5 bases, and 4 bases separated the two germline ends. The CDR3 spells CASSLFHNEQFF. The DNA for the CDR3 is TGTGCCAGCAGCTTATTCCACAATGAGCAGTTCTTC.

The chain carries TRBV12-5 and TRBJ2-3, with 7 bases identical to TRBD1. CDR3 size: 14 residues. From germline, CDR1 is LGHNT and CDR2 FRNRAP. After removal of 4 bases from V and 5 bases from J, the junction contained 6 bases not matched to a gene. This CDR3 reads CASGSGQAGDTQYF. The CDR3 DNA reads TGTGCTAGTGGTTCCGGACAGGCGGGAGATACGCAGTATTTT.

This clone was detected once. The gene calls are TRBV4-1 and TRBJ1-2; 11 bases are shared with TRBD1. With 4 bases clipped from V and 8 bases from J, the junction kept 9 bases outside the gene matches. Germline CDR1 MGHRA, CDR2 YSYEKL. CDR3 length: 15 amino acids. The CDR3 reads CASSRADRGLGGYTF. CDR3 in DNA: TGCGCCAGCAGCCGGGCGGACAGGGGGCTGGGAGGCTACACCTTC.

The gene calls are TRBV5-1 and TRBJ2-7; the D gene is possibly TRBD2 (6 bases). Trimming took off 4 bases at V and 0 bases at J, with 11 bases between the two ends. CDR1 and CDR2 from the germline V gene are SGHRS and YFSETQ. The CDR3 spans 14 residues. DNA of the CDR3: TGCGCCAGCAGCACAAATAGCGGCTCCTACGAGCAGTACTTC. Amino acids: CASSTNSGSYEQYF.

The chain carries TRBV13 and TRBJ1-2, with D maybe TRBD1 (5 bases). Germline V lookup: CDR1 PRHDT, CDR2 FYEKMQ (reference sequence). This CDR3 comprises 14 residues. Between the trimmed V and J ends, which lost 3 bases and 1 base, there was a span of 9 bases. CDR3 coding DNA: TGTGCCAGCAGCTTGCAGGGTTATAACTATGGCTACACCTTC. Protein sequence: CASSLQGYNYGYTF.

J is TRBJ2-5 and V is TRBV7-3; D unclear. The CDR3 runs 13 residues. CDR1 is SGHTA and CDR2 is FQGTGA in the germline V gene. V was cut by 5 bases and J by 1 base, with 8 bases left in between. CDR3 nucleotide sequence: TGTGCCAGCAGCCCGCGCGCCCAAGAGACCCAGTACTTC. It translates to CASSPRAQETQYF. The entire variable domain, with the rest obtained from reference TRBV7-3 and TRBJ2-5, is as follows: GAGVSQTPSNKVTEKGKYVELRCDPISGHTALYWYRQSLGQGPEFLIYFQGTGAADDSGLPNDRFFAVRPEGSVSTLKIQRTERGDSAVYLCASSPRAQETQYFGPGTRLLVL.

The CDR3 bases are TGTGCCAGCACCCGGCGGCAGGACTATGGCTACACCTTC. It specifies CASTRRQDYGYTF. The V gene is TRBV6-6, the J gene TRBJ1-2; no reliable D call. This CDR3 has 13 residues. Germline CDR1 and CDR2: MNHNY and SVGAGI (reference sequence). The V and J ends lost 7 bases and 3 bases respectively, with 12 bases between them.

The chain recombines TRBV5-4 with TRBJ2-7; 7 nucleotides align to TRBD1. The ends lost 2 bases at V and 3 bases at J; junction bases unmatched: 8. Germline V gives CDR1 SGHNT, CDR2 YYREEE (reference sequence). This CDR3 has 15 residues. CDR3 amino acids: CASSFRGQSLYEQYF. The CDR3 DNA follows: TGTGCCAGCAGCTTTAGGGGGCAGTCCCTCTACGAGCAGTACTTC.

The rearrangement uses TRBV13 and TRBJ2-7; D unclear. This CDR3 spans 13 amino acids. Trimming removed 6 bases at V and 4 bases at J, with 13 bases between. The V gene's germline CDR1 is PRHDT and CDR2 FYEKMQ (reference sequence). The CDR3 DNA reads TGTGCCAGCAGTAGATCAGGTTTATACGAGCAGTACTTC. It yields the protein CASSRSGLYEQYF.

The chain joins TRBV7-8 to TRBJ2-1; no clear D gene. V was pared by 2 bases and J by 5 bases, with 4 bases between. Per germline, CDR1 SGHVS and CDR2 FQNEAQ. The CDR3 has 12 amino acids. The CDR3: CASSLTNNEQFF. As DNA, the CDR3 is TGTGCCAGCAGCTTAACGAACAATGAGCAGTTCTTC.

This clone was seen a handful of times. V gene TRBV5-6 combines with J gene TRBJ1-1, with no clear D. The V gene lost 1 base and the J gene lost 5 bases, with 12 bases spanning the gap. The CDR3 extends over 14 amino acids. CDR1 is SGHDT, CDR2 YYEEEE, per germline. CDR3: CASSLHPLGTEAFF. The CDR3 bases are TGTGCCAGCAGCTTGCATCCCCTGGGAACTGAAGCTTTCTTT.

This sequence joins TRBV30 and TRBJ1-4, with 7 bases aligning to TRBD1. The V segment lost 3 bases and the J segment 8 bases; nucleotides outside the gene matches: 12. Germline loops: CDR1 GTSNPN, CDR2 SVGIG (reference sequence). There are 15 residues in the CDR3. The CDR3 sequence: CAWSPSGGSGEKLFF. The CDR3 region has the DNA TGTGCCTGGAGCCCCTCAGGGGGTTCGGGGGAAAAACTGTTTTTT.

The J gene is TRBJ2-1, the V gene TRBV7-3, with 11 positions matching TRBD2. The CDR3 is 15 residues long. Germline V gene lookup returns CDR1 SGHTA and CDR2 FQGTGA. The junction had 3 bases not matched to a gene; V was cut back by 5 bases and J by 3 bases. CDR3 sequence: CASSTGLADYNEQFF. The CDR3 DNA reads as TGTGCCAGCAGCACGGGACTAGCGGACTACAATGAGCAGTTCTTC.

The chain recombines TRBV7-2 with TRBJ1-5; D gene uncertain. With 3 bases removed from V and 7 bases from J, the gap between germline ends came to 7 bases. This CDR3 spans 12 amino acids. Germline values: CDR1 SGHTA, CDR2 FQGNSA. The CDR3 is CASSLNQQPQHF. CDR3 coding DNA: TGTGCCAGCAGCTTGAATCAACAGCCCCAGCATTTT.

The chain has TRBV9 and TRBJ2-5; no definite D call. The germline CDR1 and CDR2 sequences are SGDLS and YYNGEE. This CDR3 comprises 15 residues. The germline V and J ends were trimmed by 3 bases and 3 bases, with 15 bases remaining between them. The CDR3 DNA reads TGTGCCAGCAGCGAAACTCAGGCAAAGGAAGAGACCCAGTACTTC. Its translation: CASSETQAKEETQYF.